This T cell receptor beta chain was found in a study of graft-versus-host responses after intestinal transplantation. Of note for this clone: Its antigen is not known.

Overall study findings and caveats: Recipient marrow contained GvH clones, some of which appeared first in ileum or blood. There was an association between peak levels of circulating GvH clones and early post-transplant HvG declines.

The CDR3 totals 17 residues. V shed 1 base and J 3 bases; nucleotides not matched to a gene: 5. Per the germline V gene, CDR1 is SGHVS and CDR2 is FNYEAQ. Profiling relied on immunoSEQ multiplex PCR, and the TCRdb table lists in-frame clones only, not all of them. The data show 90,000 to 150,000 clones, roughly 95% seen once. The TCR comes from a human donor who received an intestinal transplant. Sequencing was performed on unstimulated CD8+ T cells sorted from spleen or lymph node cells, taken before intestinal transplant. V is TRBV7-6 and J is TRBJ2-2; 10 bases align to TRBD2. The CDR3: CASSLGLAGEYTGELFF. CDR3 bases: TGTGCCAGCAGCTTAGGTCTAGCGGGGGAATACACCGGGGAGCTGTTTTTT.